This T cell receptor beta chain was captured in a study of human T cells and chemical hapten exposure. This CDR3 is 15 amino acids long. V dropped 5 bases and J dropped 4; count of bases not matched to a gene: 9. TCRdb reanalysed the RACE reads using MiXCR and keeps one entry per CDR3 protein. The data contain about 84,000 distinct CDR3 sequences, 11% of them singletons. Time point of the sample: patch test 3, about 24 weeks after DPC sensitization. Documented treatment: therapeutic diphenylcyclopropenone sensitization with weekly scalp DPC. This clonotype occurred a few times. The sequence was collected from a woman aged 45-65 years with alopecia areata. Some clones in this sample may be carry-over from other donors' samples. The sequences come from whole blood, collected in connection with sensitization to the hapten diphenylcyclopropenone (DPC). The rearrangement links TRBV12-3 or TRBV12-4 to TRBJ1-1, with TRBD1 identical over 8 bases. The CDR3 sequence is CASSRRDRLTTEAFF. The DNA for the CDR3 is TGTGCCAGCAGTAGACGGGACAGGCTGACCACTGAAGCTTTCTTT.